This is a list of T cell receptor beta chains from one sample in a study of neoadjuvant anti-PD-1 for oral cavity cancer. Data came from immunoSEQ multiplex PCR; TCRdb stores just in-frame clones and leaves some out. Of 30,000 or so clones in the sample, around four fifths were seen once. The specimen comprised PBMCs, sampled after nivolumab (anti-PD-1) treatment. The receptors were gathered from a person between 35 and 79 years old with oral cavity squamous cell carcinoma. The conserved cysteine and the conserved F or W are not part of the CDR3 here.

CDR3aa: ASSTGGNYGYT
v_gene: TRBV6-1
j_gene: TRBJ1-2

CDR3aa: ASSQEDPQDTQY
v_gene: TRBV4-3
j_gene: TRBJ2-3

CDR3aa: ASSVDSLGAGELF
v_gene: TRBV9
j_gene: TRBJ2-2

CDR3aa: ASSTRASGLTDTQY
v_gene: TRBV6-6
j_gene: TRBJ2-3

CDR3aa: ASSRTGPATNEKLF
v_gene: TRBV10-1
j_gene: TRBJ1-4

CDR3aa: ASSYLDAGDDGELF
v_gene: TRBV6-5
j_gene: TRBJ2-2

CDR3aa: ASSLGAAQGAF
v_gene: TRBV5-4
j_gene: TRBJ1-1

CDR3aa: ASSPPRTAYYGYT
v_gene: TRBV5-6
j_gene: TRBJ1-2

CDR3aa: ASSETGRSPLH
v_gene: TRBV6-1
j_gene: TRBJ1-6

CDR3aa: ASSSGTSGGAGDTQY
v_gene: TRBV5-4
j_gene: TRBJ2-3

CDR3aa: ASSVDYRPTGELF
v_gene: TRBV9
j_gene: TRBJ2-2

CDR3aa: ASSQDDTIYGYT
v_gene: TRBV4-2
j_gene: TRBJ1-2

CDR3aa: ASSATGAYGYT
v_gene: TRBV6-5
j_gene: TRBJ1-2

CDR3aa: ASSDRTARGGYGYT
v_gene: TRBV4-1
j_gene: TRBJ1-2

CDR3aa: ASSSGQTGPTDTQY
v_gene: TRBV5-4
j_gene: TRBJ2-3

CDR3aa: ASSESTFPPDTQY
v_gene: TRBV6-1
j_gene: TRBJ2-3

CDR3aa: ASSEGQEYYEQY
v_gene: TRBV6-5
j_gene: NA

CDR3aa: ASSLGQLSNQPQH
v_gene: TRBV2
j_gene: TRBJ1-5

CDR3aa: ASSIVGGVEKLF
v_gene: TRBV19
j_gene: TRBJ1-4

CDR3aa: ASSIRVQNNEKLF
v_gene: TRBV19
j_gene: TRBJ1-4

CDR3aa: ASSLDRASYNEQF
v_gene: TRBV5-4
j_gene: TRBJ2-1

CDR3aa: ASSLELSQGNEKLF
v_gene: TRBV7-9
j_gene: TRBJ1-4

CDR3aa: ATERAGGTEAF
v_gene: TRBV27
j_gene: TRBJ1-1

CDR3aa: ASSGASMAGANVLT
v_gene: TRBV5-6
j_gene: TRBJ2-6

CDR3aa: ASSFGRGRGDEKLF
v_gene: TRBV11-2
j_gene: TRBJ1-4

CDR3aa: ASSNSGGEDTQY
v_gene: TRBV6-4
j_gene: TRBJ2-3

CDR3aa: ASRYGQGSDTQY
v_gene: TRBV5-1
j_gene: TRBJ2-3

CDR3aa: ASSRALEETQY
v_gene: TRBV13
j_gene: TRBJ2-5

CDR3aa: ASRPREYYGYT
v_gene: TRBV27
j_gene: TRBJ1-2

CDR3aa: ARSMGQGKTGELF
v_gene: TRBV5-3
j_gene: TRBJ2-2

CDR3aa: ASSISGVGLYEQY
v_gene: TRBV19
j_gene: TRBJ2-7

CDR3aa: ASSEGPGSGGAYEQY
v_gene: TRBV6-1
j_gene: TRBJ2-7

CDR3aa: ASSLSRTGTGRGYT
v_gene: TRBV14
j_gene: TRBJ1-2

CDR3aa: ASSQRGGELF
v_gene: TRBV4-1
j_gene: TRBJ2-2

CDR3aa: ASSPGGGQSGDTQY
v_gene: TRBV11-3
j_gene: TRBJ2-3

CDR3aa: ASANVAGANVLT
v_gene: TRBV27
j_gene: TRBJ2-6

CDR3aa: ASSLGANYGYT
v_gene: TRBV7-2
j_gene: TRBJ1-2

CDR3aa: ASSLQGGDYGYT
v_gene: TRBV5-6
j_gene: TRBJ1-2

CDR3aa: ASSLQGVGLWYTEAF
v_gene: TRBV27
j_gene: TRBJ1-1

CDR3aa: ASSLALLMGYGYT
v_gene: TRBV7-8
j_gene: TRBJ1-2

CDR3aa: ASSPPGANYGYT
v_gene: TRBV18
j_gene: TRBJ1-2

CDR3aa: ASRVAHEQF
v_gene: TRBV7-9
j_gene: TRBJ2-1

CDR3aa: ASSVEVDRNTDTQY
v_gene: TRBV9
j_gene: TRBJ2-3

CDR3aa: ASSLVGNQPQH
v_gene: TRBV7-8
j_gene: TRBJ1-5